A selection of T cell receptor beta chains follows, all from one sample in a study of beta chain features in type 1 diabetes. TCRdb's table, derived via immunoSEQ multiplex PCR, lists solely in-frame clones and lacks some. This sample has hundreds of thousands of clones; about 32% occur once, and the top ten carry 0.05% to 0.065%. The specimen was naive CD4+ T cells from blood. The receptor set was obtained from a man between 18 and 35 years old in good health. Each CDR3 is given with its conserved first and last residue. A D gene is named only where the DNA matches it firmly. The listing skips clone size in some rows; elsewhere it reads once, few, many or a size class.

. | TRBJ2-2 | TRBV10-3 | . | CAIRSGTNTGELFF | TGTGCCATCAGGAGCGGAACCAACACCGGGGAGCTGTTTTTT
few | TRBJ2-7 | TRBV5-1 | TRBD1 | CASSLVQGYHEQYF | TGCGCCAGCAGCTTGGTACAGGGGTACCACGAGCAGTACTTC
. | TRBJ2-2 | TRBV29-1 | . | CSVGTPLFQNTGELFF | TGCAGCGTTGGGACCCCTTTGTTCCAAAACACCGGGGAGCTGTTTTTT
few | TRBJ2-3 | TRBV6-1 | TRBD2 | CASSQREARDTQYF | TGTGCCAGCAGTCAGCGGGAGGCGCGAGATACGCAGTATTTT
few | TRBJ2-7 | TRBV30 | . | CAWWPGGYEQYF | TGTGCCTGGTGGCCTGGGGGCTACGAGCAGTACTTC
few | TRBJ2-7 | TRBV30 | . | CAWSVGQGSYEQYF | TGTGCCTGGAGTGTGGGGCAGGGGTCCTACGAGCAGTACTTC
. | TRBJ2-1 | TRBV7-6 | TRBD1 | CASSLTGWNEQFF | TGTGCCAGCAGCTTGACAGGGTGGAATGAGCAGTTCTTC
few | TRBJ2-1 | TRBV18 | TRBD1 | CASSPRTGRSNEQFF | TGTGCCAGCTCACCAAGGACAGGGAGGTCCAATGAGCAGTTCTTC
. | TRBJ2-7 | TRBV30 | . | CAWNRDHEQYF | TGTGCCTGGAACAGGGACCACGAGCAGTACTTC
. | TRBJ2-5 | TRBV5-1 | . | CASSQEGAADQETQYF | TGCGCCAGCAGTCAGGAGGGGGCAGCCGACCAAGAGACCCAGTACTTC
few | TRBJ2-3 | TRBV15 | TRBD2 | CATSRRRLAGDTDTQYF | TGTGCCACCAGCAGACGGCGACTAGCGGGAGACACAGATACGCAGTATTTT
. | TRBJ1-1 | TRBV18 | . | CASSPPAGNTEAFF | TGTGCCAGCTCACCACCCGCGGGGAACACTGAAGCTTTCTTT
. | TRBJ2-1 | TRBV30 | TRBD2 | CAWSGALGLATNEQFF | TGTGCCTGGAGTGGGGCCTTAGGACTAGCGACTAATGAGCAGTTCTTC
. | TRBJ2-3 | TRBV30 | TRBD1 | CAWSRDRDTDTQYF | TGTGCCTGGAGCCGGGACAGGGATACAGATACGCAGTATTTT
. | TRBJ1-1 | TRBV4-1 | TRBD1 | CASSHLQDRLNTEAFF | TGCGCCAGCAGCCATCTACAGGACAGGTTGAACACTGAAGCTTTCTTT
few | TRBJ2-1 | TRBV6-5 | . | CASSPPLGPNNEQFF | TGTGCCAGCAGCCCACCGCTAGGGCCGAACAATGAGCAGTTCTTC
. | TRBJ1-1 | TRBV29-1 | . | CSARSDTEAFF | TGCAGCGCCCGGTCCGACACTGAAGCTTTCTTT
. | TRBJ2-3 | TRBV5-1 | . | CASSFTGDSTDTQYF | TGCGCCAGCAGCTTTACGGGAGATAGCACAGATACGCAGTATTTT
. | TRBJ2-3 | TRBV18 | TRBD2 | CASSPGLAEYDTQYF | TGTGCCAGCTCACCTGGACTAGCGGAATACGATACGCAGTATTTT
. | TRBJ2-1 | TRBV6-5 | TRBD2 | CASSWETDGRDEQFF | TGTGCCAGCAGTTGGGAGACCGATGGGAGGGATGAGCAGTTCTTC
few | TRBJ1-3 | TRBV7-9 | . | CASSLILAGNTIYF | TGTGCCAGCAGCTTAATCTTGGCTGGAAACACCATATATTTT